The 23 T cell receptor beta chains listed next were all sequenced from one sample in a study of shared clonotypes between healthy human individuals. Clones were read by immunoSEQ multiplex PCR, and TCRdb kept only the in-frame ones, dropping some. The table shows 2 million to 2.5 million clones, with just over 90% occurring only once. Naive CD8 cells, CD45RO-negative and positively selected for CCR7, excluded terminally differentiated effector memory CD45RA+ cells. The specimen sequenced was naive CD8+ T cells from PBMCs. The receptors originated from a man between 18 and 35 years old in good health. Some clones in this sample may be carry-over from other donors' samples.

The rearrangement uses TRBV5-6 and TRBJ2-6, with a possible D match to TRBD1 (5 bases). The CDR3 loop spans 17 amino acids. Trimming removed 0 bases at V and 0 bases at J, with 10 bases between. Germline assignment: CDR1 SGHDT and CDR2 YYEEEE. CDR3 amino acids: CASSLGGMHSGANVLTF. In DNA form, the CDR3 reads TGTGCCAGCAGCTTGGGGGGCATGCACTCTGGGGCCAACGTCCTGACTTTC. The whole variable domain, remainder taken from reference TRBV5-6 and TRBJ2-6, is DAGVTQSPTHLIKTRGQQVTLRCSPKSGHDTVSWYQQALGQGPQFIFQYYEEEERQRGNFPDRFSGHQFPNYSSELNVNALLLGDSALYLCASSLGGMHSGANVLTFGAGSRLTVL.

This clone showed up just once. The J gene is TRBJ2-1, the V gene TRBV9, with TRBD2 matching 8 bases. The germline gives CDR1 SGDLS, CDR2 YYNGEE. The V gene end was trimmed by 4 bases and the J gene end by 7 bases; junction bases not matched to a gene: 10. The CDR3 is 15 amino acids. CDR3 bases: TGTGCCAGCAGCATCAGCGGGAGTGCTCCTAATGAGCAGTTCTTC. Translation: CASSISGSAPNEQFF.

The chain recombines TRBV7-6 with TRBJ1-1, with 7 bases lining up with TRBD1. The germline V gene has CDR1 SGHVS and CDR2 FNYEAQ. Trimming took 6 bases from V and 4 from J; bases not matched to a gene: 8. This CDR3 spans 14 amino acids. The CDR3 spells CASRPQGRVTEAFF. The DNA for the CDR3 is TGTGCCAGCAGGCCACAGGGGAGGGTCACTGAAGCTTTCTTT.

In the case of this clone: This same CDR3 is encoded by further DNA sequences in the sample. The chain is built from TRBV19 and TRBJ2-2; D is ambiguous. Deletions cut 6 bases from V and 0 bases from J, with 5 bases between. This CDR3 region has 13 residues. In germline, CDR1 is LNHDA, CDR2 SQIVND (reference sequence). The DNA of the CDR3 is TGTGCCAGTAGAGGCCCGAACACCGGGGAGCTGTTTTTT. Residues: CASRGPNTGELFF.

The chain recombines TRBV27 with TRBJ2-5; D remains unclear. V lost 6 bases and J 5 bases, leaving 10 bases between the germline ends. The CDR3 is 12 residues long. Germline CDR1 MNHEY, CDR2 SMNVEV (reference sequence). The CDR3 nucleotides read TGTGCCAGCAGGGCTATCGGGGAGACCCAGTACTTC. Encoded protein: CASRAIGETQYF.

CDR3 loop: CASSPSRTGVYEQYF. CDR3 nucleotides: TGTGCCAGCAGTCCCTCAAGGACAGGGGTCTACGAGCAGTACTTC. The chain has TRBV27 and TRBJ2-7, with 9 bases matching TRBD1. V shed 5 bases, J shed 3 bases, and the junction held 8 bases outside the gene matches. CDR1 MNHEY and CDR2 SMNVEV come from the germline V gene (reference sequence). The CDR3 spans 15 residues.

This clone was seen only once. In nucleotides, the CDR3 is TGCGCCAGCAGCCATTTTAGCGGGAGCTCCTACGAGCAGTACTTC. This translates into CASSHFSGSSYEQYF. The V call is TRBV4-3, the J call TRBJ2-7; the match to TRBD2 covers 9 bases. J gave up 0 bases and V 3 bases, and 3 bases lay outside the gene matches. CDR1 and CDR2 (germline): LGHNA, YSLEER. The CDR3 length is 15 residues.

This clone was counted once. This chain connects TRBV5-1 to TRBJ2-7; 7 nucleotides agree with TRBD2. CDR3 length: 16 residues. J lost 0 bases, V lost 0 bases, and 6 bases had no gene match. CDR1 is SGHRS and CDR2 is YFSETQ in the germline V gene. In nucleotides, the CDR3 is TGCGCCAGCAGCTTGGCCACCGGGGGGAGCTCCTACGAGCAGTACTTC. Protein sequence: CASSLATGGSSYEQYF.

This chain links TRBV10-1 with TRBJ2-7; D unresolved. V lost 5 bases and J lost 6, with 11 bases in between. The CDR3 runs to 12 residues. Germline V gene sequence: CDR1 WNHNN, CDR2 SYGVQD (reference sequence). CDR3 sequence: CASSPSLGEQYF. For the CDR3, the DNA is TGCGCCAGCAGTCCGTCTTTGGGCGAGCAGTACTTC.

The J gene is TRBJ1-5, the V gene TRBV5-1, with D possibly matching TRBD1 (6 bases). There are 12 residues in the CDR3. Germline V gives CDR1 SGHRS, CDR2 YFSETQ. Trimming stripped 6 bases from V and 10 bases from J, with 14 bases between. The CDR3 region is CASKGGSSPQHF. The CDR3 DNA is TGCGCCAGCAAGGGGGGGAGCTCACCCCAGCATTTT. Drawing the rest from reference TRBV5-1 and TRBJ1-5, the complete variable domain is KAGVTQTPRYLIKTRGQQVTLSCSPISGHRSVSWYQQTPGQGLQFLFEYFSETQRNKGNFPGRFSGRQFSNSRSEMNVSTLELGDSALYLCASKGGSSPQHFGDGTRLSIL.

The chain employs TRBV7-6 and TRBJ2-7; TRBD1 matches 8 bases. This CDR3 contains 14 residues. J lost 5 bases, V lost 5 bases, and 8 bases had no gene match. The germline V gene encodes CDR1 SGHVS and CDR2 FNYEAQ. In DNA, the CDR3 is TGTGCCAGCAGCACCGGACAGGGCGTCCACGAGCAGTACTTC. Protein: CASSTGQGVHEQYF.

The rearrangement uses TRBV13 and TRBJ2-7, with 12 nucleotides matching TRBD2. V was clipped by 5 bases and J by 5 bases; unmatched bases: 10. This CDR3 has 16 residues. CDR1 is PRHDT, CDR2 FYEKMQ, per germline (reference sequence). The CDR3: CASSPLTSGSLHEQYF. CDR3 DNA sequence: TGTGCCAGCAGCCCACTGACTAGCGGGAGTCTACACGAGCAGTACTTC.

The genes are TRBV9 and TRBJ2-1, with D possibly being TRBD1 (5 bases). V was cut by 0 bases and J by 8 bases, with 12 bases left in between. Germline V lookup: CDR1 SGDLS, CDR2 YYNGEE. The CDR3 spans 14 residues. The CDR3 reads CASSVDHWGDEQFF. The CDR3 DNA reads as TGTGCCAGCAGCGTAGATCATTGGGGCGATGAGCAGTTCTTC.

The chain uses TRBV27 and TRBJ1-1; D possibly corresponds to TRBD1 (5 bases). This CDR3 is 13 amino acids long. The ends were cut back, 6 bases at V and 1 base at J, with 9 bases in the middle. The germline V gene has CDR1 MNHEY and CDR2 SMNVEV (reference sequence). CDR3 nucleotides: TGTGCCAGCAGGCAGGGTCCGAACACTGAAGCTTTCTTT. It is translated as CASRQGPNTEAFF.

The rearrangement links TRBV7-8 to TRBJ1-3; no definite D call. Germline V gene sequence: CDR1 SGHVS, CDR2 FQNEAQ. The V end lost 3 bases, the J end lost 3 bases, and 12 bases lay between the germline ends. The CDR3 length is 15 residues. CDR3 residues: CASSFSDISGNTIYF. The DNA of the CDR3 is TGTGCCAGCAGCTTCTCCGACATAAGTGGAAACACCATATATTTT. Filled out from reference TRBV7-8 and TRBJ1-3, the complete variable domain reads GAGVSQSPRYKVAKRGQDVALRCDPISGHVSLFWYQQALGQGPEFLTYFQNEAQLDKSGLPSDRFFAERPEGSVSTLKIQRTQQEDSAVYLCASSFSDISGNTIYFGEGSWLTVV.

V usage is TRBV28 and J usage is TRBJ2-7; weak D call: TRBD1 (5 bases). V was pared by 1 base and J by 2 bases, with 12 bases between. Per germline, CDR1 MDHEN and CDR2 SYDVKM. The CDR3 contains 15 residues. The CDR3 is CASSLSARAPYEQYF. The DNA of the CDR3 is TGTGCCAGCAGTTTATCGGCCAGGGCCCCCTACGAGCAGTACTTC.

The rearrangement uses TRBV19 and TRBJ1-4, with D possibly matching TRBD1 (5 bases). CDR1 LNHDA and CDR2 SQIVND come from the germline V gene (reference sequence). V lost 10 bases to trimming and J lost 10 bases, with 16 bases between them. CDR3 length: 12 amino acids. CDR3 in amino acids: CATREEPRKLFF. The DNA for the CDR3 is TGTGCCACCAGGGAGGAACCCCGAAAACTGTTTTTT.

The chain has TRBV27 and TRBJ1-2; D ambiguous. This CDR3 comprises 15 residues. Germline CDR1 reads MNHEY; CDR2 reads SMNVEV (reference sequence). The V end was cut by 5 bases, the J end by 0 bases, with 13 bases between. The CDR3 DNA follows: TGTGCCAGCAGTGAAGAGGGATCCCCTAACTATGGCTACACCTTC. It specifies CASSEEGSPNYGYTF.

The chain has TRBV7-9 and TRBJ1-2; a possible D gene is TRBD1 (6 bases). V lost 5 bases, J lost 7 bases, and 14 bases lay in between. Germline V gene data show CDR1 as SEHNR and CDR2 as FQNEAQ (reference sequence). The CDR3 covers 13 residues. CDR3 DNA: TGTGCCAGCAGCCCGTCGGGGACATCTGGCTACACCTTC. Its protein is CASSPSGTSGYTF.

This chain joins TRBV4-1 and TRBJ2-7, with TRBD2 matching 13 bases. V dropped 3 bases and J dropped 4; count of bases not matched to a gene: 3. Germline CDR1 MGHRA, CDR2 YSYEKL. The CDR3 extends over 15 amino acids. CDR3 region: CASSHSGLAGYEQYF. CDR3 DNA: TGCGCCAGCAGCCATTCGGGACTAGCGGGGTACGAGCAGTACTTC.

J is TRBJ2-7 and V is TRBV28, with D uncertain. The CDR3 extends over 13 amino acids. The germline CDR1 and CDR2 sequences are MDHEN and SYDVKM. Trimming removed 2 bases at V and 5 bases at J, with 10 bases between. CDR3 loop: CASSLGEADEQYF. The DNA for the CDR3 is TGTGCCAGCAGTTTAGGGGAAGCCGACGAGCAGTACTTC.

This chain connects TRBV15 to TRBJ2-1, with D hard to call. This CDR3 has 15 residues. The germline V gene encodes CDR1 LNHNV and CDR2 YYDKDF (reference sequence). The V gene lost 0 bases and the J gene lost 4 bases, with 10 bases spanning the gap. DNA of the CDR3: TGTGCCACCAGCAGAGATTGGGCGGATTACAATGAGCAGTTCTTC. It yields the protein CATSRDWADYNEQFF.

This clone was counted a single time. This rearrangement joins TRBV19 to TRBJ1-5, with TRBD1 matching over 9 bases. Germline V gene sequence: CDR1 LNHDA, CDR2 SQIVND (reference sequence). With V trimmed by 6 bases and J by 5 bases, 5 bases remained unmatched. The CDR3 runs to 14 residues. The CDR3 bases are TGTGCCAGTAGACAGGGGGCGGGCTATCAGCCCCAGCATTTT. It yields the protein CASRQGAGYQPQHF.